The 13 T cell receptor beta chains given below trace back to one sample, sequenced in a study of blood T cell repertoires in COVID-19. Generated by immunoSEQ multiplex PCR, the TCRdb table keeps only in-frame clones and is missing some. The table lists some 100,000 clones, roughly nine tenths of them singletons. Sequenced input: peripheral blood. All receptors derive from a man aged 50-60 years with acute or convalescent COVID-19.

The rearrangement uses TRBV7-9 and TRBJ1-3; 7 bases map to TRBD1. J was trimmed by 2 bases and V by 3 bases; bases with no gene match: 4. CDR3 length: 15 residues. Germline assignment: CDR1 SEHNR and CDR2 FQNEAQ (reference sequence). The CDR3 sequence is CASSFSTGAGNTIYF. In DNA form, the CDR3 reads TGTGCCAGCAGCTTCAGCACAGGGGCTGGAAACACCATATATTTT.

The genes are TRBV11-3 and TRBJ2-3, with TRBD2 matching over 11 bases. The CDR3 covers 16 residues. CDR1 and CDR2 (germline): SGHNT, YENEEA. V was pared by 6 bases and J by 5 bases, with 10 bases of the junction left unmatched. The CDR3 region is CASRTSSGRDVDTQYF. DNA of the CDR3: TGTGCCAGCAGGACAAGTAGCGGGAGGGATGTAGATACGCAGTATTTT.

The rearrangement uses TRBV15 and TRBJ2-7; 11 positions agree with TRBD1. Trimming took 5 bases from V and 4 from J; bases not matched to a gene: 1. Germline V gene data show CDR1 as LNHNV and CDR2 as YYDKDF (reference sequence). The CDR3 has 13 amino acids. CDR3 region: CATSRDRGYEQYF. DNA for the CDR3: TGTGCCACCAGCCGGGACAGGGGGTACGAGCAGTACTTC.

The chain uses TRBV10-2 and TRBJ2-7; perhaps TRBD1 as D (5 bases). Trimming removed 2 bases from V and 7 bases from J, with 12 bases in between. Germline V gene lookup returns CDR1 WSHSY and CDR2 SAAADI. CDR3 length equals 13 residues. CDR3 DNA sequence: TGCGCCAGCAGTGAGGCCAGGGTCGGAGAGCAGTACTTC. Its protein product is CASSEARVGEQYF.

The chain joins TRBV4-1 to TRBJ2-1; perhaps TRBD2 as D (5 bases). The germline V and J ends were trimmed by 4 bases and 0 bases, with 10 bases remaining between them. Germline lookup yields CDR1 MGHRA and CDR2 YSYEKL. The CDR3 spans 15 residues. This CDR3 reads CASSLERSSYNEQFF. The CDR3 nucleotides are TGCGCCAGCAGCCTGGAGCGGAGCTCCTACAATGAGCAGTTCTTC.

The chain uses TRBV24-1 and TRBJ2-3, with D perhaps matching TRBD1 (7 bases). Germline V CDR1 and CDR2: KGHDR, SFDVKD. This CDR3 has 14 amino acids. Trimming left V 4 bases short and J 4 bases short, with 11 bases between. CDR3 in DNA: TGTGCCACCAGTGAAGGAGGGACAGCAGATACGCAGTATTTT. This encodes CATSEGGTADTQYF.

The CDR3 spells CASRLALCRNTEAFF. DNA of the CDR3: TGTGCAAGTCGCTTAGCTTTATGCAGGAACACTGAAGCTTTCTTT. V gene TRBV12-2 combines with J gene TRBJ1-1; the table's D call of TRBD1 was not tested on the DNA. TRBV12-2 is deemed a pseudogene. This CDR3 is built from 15 residues.

The genes are TRBV28 and TRBJ1-1, with 8 bases aligning to TRBD1. V lost 7 bases to trimming and J lost 5 bases; unmatched junction nucleotides: 9. CDR3 length: 14 residues. CDR1 is MDHEN, CDR2 SYDVKM, per germline. Here the CDR3 DNA reads TGTGCCAGCAAAGACCAGGGGGCGCGGACTGAAGCTTTCTTT. Its protein is CASKDQGARTEAFF.

This chain links TRBV6-5 with TRBJ2-7; 13 bases map to TRBD2. The germline gives CDR1 MNHEY, CDR2 SVGAGI. CDR3 length equals 15 residues. V lost 5 bases, J lost 5 bases, and 6 bases stayed unmatched. The CDR3 loop reads CASSPRLAGGDEQYF. DNA for the CDR3: TGTGCCAGCAGTCCTCGACTAGCGGGAGGAGACGAGCAGTACTTC.

This clone was detected only a few times. This chain joins TRBV2 and TRBJ1-2; D gene uncertain. Germline V gene data show CDR1 as SNHLY and CDR2 as FYNNEI. CDR3 length equals 11 residues. Between the trimmed V and J ends, which lost 6 bases and 7 bases, there was a span of 9 bases. The CDR3 reads CASRRNGGYTF. CDR3 DNA sequence: TGTGCCAGCAGGAGGAATGGTGGCTACACCTTC. Combining the CDR3 with reference TRBV2 and TRBJ1-2 gives the whole variable domain EPEVTQTPSHQVTQMGQEVILRCVPISNHLYFYWYRQILGQKVEFLVSFYNNEISEKSEIFDDQFSVERPDGSNFTLKIRSTKLEDSAMYFCASRRNGGYTFGSGTRLTVV.

CDR3 coding DNA: TGTGCCAGCTCCCTTTCCGGGACAGGGACGAACACTGAAGCTTTCTTT. It encodes CASSLSGTGTNTEAFF. V is TRBV6-4 and J is TRBJ1-1; 9 bases match TRBD1. Germline V gene lookup returns CDR1 MRHNA and CDR2 SNTAGT. This CDR3 has 16 residues. Losses at the gene ends were 8 bases for V and 1 base for J; bases not matched to a gene: 11.

The chain links TRBV12-3 or TRBV12-4 to TRBJ1-1; 11 bases match TRBD1. The trim removed 3 bases at V and 11 bases at J, leaving 5 bases unmatched. This CDR3 spans 13 amino acids. The CDR3 DNA follows: TGTGCCAGCAGTTTCCGGGACAGGGGGGTTGCTTTCTTT. Protein product: CASSFRDRGVAFF.

This clone was seen only once. The chain carries TRBV12-3 or TRBV12-4 and TRBJ2-7, with TRBD1 matching over 10 bases. The CDR3 length is 13 residues. Unmatched junction bases numbered 1, after V lost 3 bases and J lost 5 bases. CDR3 amino acids: CASSLGQGNEQYF. Here the CDR3 DNA reads TGTGCCAGCAGTTTGGGACAGGGGAACGAGCAGTACTTC.